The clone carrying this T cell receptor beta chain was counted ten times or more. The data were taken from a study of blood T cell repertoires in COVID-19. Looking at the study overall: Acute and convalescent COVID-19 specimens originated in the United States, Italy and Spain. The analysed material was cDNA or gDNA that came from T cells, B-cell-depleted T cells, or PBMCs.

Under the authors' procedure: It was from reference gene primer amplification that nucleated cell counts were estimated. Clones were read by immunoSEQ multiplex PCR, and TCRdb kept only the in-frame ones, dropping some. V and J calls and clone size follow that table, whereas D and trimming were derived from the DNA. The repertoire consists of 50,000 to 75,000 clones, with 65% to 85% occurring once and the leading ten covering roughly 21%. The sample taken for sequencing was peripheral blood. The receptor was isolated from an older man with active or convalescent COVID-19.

The CDR3 loop is CASRSGQGLYEQYF. The CDR3 DNA reads as TGTGCCAGCAGATCGGGACAGGGGTTATACGAGCAGTACTTC. The V call is TRBV6-6, the J call TRBJ2-7, with 10 positions matching TRBD1. Germline trimming cut 6 bases from V and 4 bases from J; bases unmatched to any gene: 6. Per the germline V gene, CDR1 is MNHNY and CDR2 is SVGAGI (reference sequence). The CDR3 is 14 amino acids.